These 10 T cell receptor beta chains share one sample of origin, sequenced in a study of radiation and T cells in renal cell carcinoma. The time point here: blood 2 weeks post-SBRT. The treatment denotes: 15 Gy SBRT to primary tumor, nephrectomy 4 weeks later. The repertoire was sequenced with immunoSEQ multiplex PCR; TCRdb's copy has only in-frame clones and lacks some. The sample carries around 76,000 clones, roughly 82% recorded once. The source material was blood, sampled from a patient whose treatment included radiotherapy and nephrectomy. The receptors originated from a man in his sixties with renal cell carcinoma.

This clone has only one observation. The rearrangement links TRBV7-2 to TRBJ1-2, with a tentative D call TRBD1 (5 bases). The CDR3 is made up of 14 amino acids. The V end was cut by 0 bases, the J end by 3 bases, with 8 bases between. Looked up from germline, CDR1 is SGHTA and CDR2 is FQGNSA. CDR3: CASSLARVDYGYTF. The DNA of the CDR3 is TGTGCCAGCAGCTTAGCCAGGGTGGACTATGGCTACACCTTC.

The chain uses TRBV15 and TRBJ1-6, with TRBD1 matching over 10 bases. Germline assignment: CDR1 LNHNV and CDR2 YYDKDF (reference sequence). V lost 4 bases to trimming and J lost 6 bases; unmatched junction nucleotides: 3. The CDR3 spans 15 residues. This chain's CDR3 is CATSTWDRGNSPLHF. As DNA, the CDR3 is TGTGCCACCAGCACCTGGGACAGGGGTAATTCACCCCTCCACTTT.

CDR3 loop: CASSQVPTSGSLDTQYF. CDR3 DNA sequence: TGCGCCAGCAGCCAAGTCCCGACTAGCGGGAGCTTGGATACGCAGTATTTT. J is TRBJ2-3 and V is TRBV4-1; 12 bases match TRBD2. The CDR3 contains 17 residues. Per the germline V gene, CDR1 is MGHRA and CDR2 is YSYEKL. The J segment lost 6 bases and the V segment lost 1 base, leaving 8 bases of the junction unmatched.

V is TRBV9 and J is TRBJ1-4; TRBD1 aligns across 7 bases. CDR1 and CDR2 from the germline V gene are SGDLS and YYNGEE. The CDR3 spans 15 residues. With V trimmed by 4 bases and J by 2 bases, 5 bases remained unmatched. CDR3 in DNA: TGTGCCAGCAGCCCCACAGGGGTCACTAATGAAAAACTGTTTTTT. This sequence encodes CASSPTGVTNEKLFF. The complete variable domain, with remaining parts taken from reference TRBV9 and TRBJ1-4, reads DSGVTQTPKHLITATGQRVTLRCSPRSGDLSVYWYQQSLDQGLQFLIQYYNGEERAKGNILERFSAQQFPDLHSELNLSSLELGDSALYFCASSPTGVTNEKLFFGSGTQLSVL.

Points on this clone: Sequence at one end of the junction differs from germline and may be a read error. For the CDR3, the DNA is TGTGCCGGGAGCCTATTAGCTTGGCGGGACAGGGTGATCTTC. Amino acids: CAGSLLAWRDRVIF. The chain carries TRBV19 and TRBJ2-7; TRBD1 matches 9 bases. Germline-derived CDR1 and CDR2 are LNHDA and SQIVND (reference sequence). The CDR3 contains 14 residues.

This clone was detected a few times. The CDR3 is CASSTGGAETQYF. The DNA for the CDR3 is TGCGCCAGCAGCACAGGGGGCGCAGAGACCCAGTACTTC. The chain carries TRBV5-1 and TRBJ2-5, with 9 bases matching TRBD1. The CDR3 has 13 amino acids. V lost 4 bases, J lost 4 bases, and 2 bases stayed unmatched. Germline CDR1 is SGHRS and CDR2 is YFSETQ.

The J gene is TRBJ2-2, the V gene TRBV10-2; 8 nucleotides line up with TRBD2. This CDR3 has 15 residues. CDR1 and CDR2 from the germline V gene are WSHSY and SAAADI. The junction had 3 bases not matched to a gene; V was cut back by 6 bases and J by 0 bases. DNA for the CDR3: TGCGCCAGCAGCTTAGCGGGATCGAACACCGGGGAGCTGTTTTTT. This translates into CASSLAGSNTGELFF.

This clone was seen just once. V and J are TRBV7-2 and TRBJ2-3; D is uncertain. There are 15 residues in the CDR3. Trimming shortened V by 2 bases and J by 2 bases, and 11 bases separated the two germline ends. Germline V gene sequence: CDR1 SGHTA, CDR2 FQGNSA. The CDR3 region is CASSLISRTTDTQYF. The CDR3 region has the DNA TGTGCCAGCAGCTTAATCTCTAGAACCACAGATACGCAGTATTTT.

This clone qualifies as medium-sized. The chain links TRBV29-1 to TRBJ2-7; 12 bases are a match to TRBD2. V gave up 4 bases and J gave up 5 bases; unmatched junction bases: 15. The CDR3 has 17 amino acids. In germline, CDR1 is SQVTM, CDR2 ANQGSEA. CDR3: CSVAGLAGGPLVHEQYF. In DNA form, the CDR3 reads TGCAGCGTTGCAGGTCTAGCGGGAGGGCCGCTCGTCCACGAGCAGTACTTC.

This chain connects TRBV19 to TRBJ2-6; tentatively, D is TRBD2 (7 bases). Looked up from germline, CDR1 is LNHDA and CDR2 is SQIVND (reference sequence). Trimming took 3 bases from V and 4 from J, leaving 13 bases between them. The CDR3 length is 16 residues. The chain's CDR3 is CASSITGGSGANVLTF. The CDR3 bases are TGTGCCAGTAGTATCACGGGGGGCTCCGGGGCCAACGTCCTGACTTTC.